One and the same sample provided the 2 T cell receptor beta chains below, sequenced in a study of blood T cell repertoires in COVID-19. Here immunoSEQ multiplex PCR was the method, and the copy in TCRdb shows in-frame clones only, minus some. The sample contains about 140,000 clones, approximately 80% of which appear only once. Material: peripheral blood. The receptors were sampled from a woman of 80 years or more in a cohort sampled during active or convalescent COVID-19.

This clone has a handful of counts. The chain links TRBV5-5 to TRBJ1-1; 9 bases fit TRBD1. CDR3 length: 15 residues. Germline V gene data show CDR1 as SGHKS and CDR2 as YYEKEE (reference sequence). V lost 4 bases to trimming and J lost 11 bases; unmatched junction nucleotides: 15. The DNA for the CDR3 is TGTGCCAGCAGCCGGATGAGGGACAGGGCCGTATCGGCTTTCTTT. It yields the protein CASSRMRDRAVSAFF. Looking up the rest from reference TRBV5-5 and TRBJ1-1 gives the full variable domain: DAGVTQSPTHLIKTRGQQVTLRCSPISGHKSVSWYQQVLGQGPQFIFQYYEKEERGRGNFPDRFSARQFPNYSSELNVNALLLGDSALYLCASSRMRDRAVSAFFGQGTRLTVV.

The V and J genes are TRBV7-8 and TRBJ1-5; D is possibly TRBD1 (6 bases). Germline CDR1 is SGHVS and CDR2 is FQNEAQ. Between the trimmed V and J ends, which lost 5 bases and 7 bases, there was a span of 21 bases. CDR3 length equals 16 residues. This CDR3 reads CASSRWGRAGAQPQHF. CDR3 nucleotides: TGTGCCAGCAGCCGATGGGGTAGGGCAGGGGCACAGCCCCAGCATTTT.